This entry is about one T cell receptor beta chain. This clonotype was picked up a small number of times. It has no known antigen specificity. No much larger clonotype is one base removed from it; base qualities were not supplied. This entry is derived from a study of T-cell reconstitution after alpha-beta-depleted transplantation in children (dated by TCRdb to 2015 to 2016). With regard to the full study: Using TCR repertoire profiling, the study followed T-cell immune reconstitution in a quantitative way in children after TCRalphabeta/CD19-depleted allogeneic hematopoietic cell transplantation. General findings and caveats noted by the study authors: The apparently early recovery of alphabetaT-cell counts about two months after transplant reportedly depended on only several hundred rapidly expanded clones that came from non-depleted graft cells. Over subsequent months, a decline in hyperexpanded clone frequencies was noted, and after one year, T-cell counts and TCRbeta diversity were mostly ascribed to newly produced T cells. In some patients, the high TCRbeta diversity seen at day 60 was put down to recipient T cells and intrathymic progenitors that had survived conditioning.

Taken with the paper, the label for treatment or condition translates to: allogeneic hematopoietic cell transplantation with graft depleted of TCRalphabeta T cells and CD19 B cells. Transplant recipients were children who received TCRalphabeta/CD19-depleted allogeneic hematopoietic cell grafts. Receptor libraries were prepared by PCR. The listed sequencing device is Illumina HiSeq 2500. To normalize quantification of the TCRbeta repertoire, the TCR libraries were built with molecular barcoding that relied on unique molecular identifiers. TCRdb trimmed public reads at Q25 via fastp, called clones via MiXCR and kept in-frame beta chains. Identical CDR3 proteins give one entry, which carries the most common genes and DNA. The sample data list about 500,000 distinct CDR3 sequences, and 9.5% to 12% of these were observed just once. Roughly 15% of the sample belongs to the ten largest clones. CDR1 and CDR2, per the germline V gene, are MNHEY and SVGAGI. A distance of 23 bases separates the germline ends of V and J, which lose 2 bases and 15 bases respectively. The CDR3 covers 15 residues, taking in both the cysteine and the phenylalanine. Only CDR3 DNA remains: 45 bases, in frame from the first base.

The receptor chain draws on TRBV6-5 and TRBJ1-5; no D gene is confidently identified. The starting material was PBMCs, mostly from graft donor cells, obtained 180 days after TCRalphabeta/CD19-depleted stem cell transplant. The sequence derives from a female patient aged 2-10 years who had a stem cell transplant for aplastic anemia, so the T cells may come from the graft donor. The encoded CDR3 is CASSYVGIGESSRHF. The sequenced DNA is TGTGCCAGCAGTTACGTTGGGATTGGGGAAAGCTCGCGGCATTTT.